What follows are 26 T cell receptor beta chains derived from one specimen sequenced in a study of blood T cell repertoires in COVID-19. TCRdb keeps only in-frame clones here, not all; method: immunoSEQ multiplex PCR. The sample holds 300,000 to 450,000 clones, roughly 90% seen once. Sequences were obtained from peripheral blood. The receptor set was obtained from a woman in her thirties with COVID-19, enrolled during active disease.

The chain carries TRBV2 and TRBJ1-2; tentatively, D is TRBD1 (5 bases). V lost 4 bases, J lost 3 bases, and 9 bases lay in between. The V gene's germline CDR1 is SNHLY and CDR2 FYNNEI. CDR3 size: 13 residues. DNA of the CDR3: TGTGCCAGCAGTGGGCAGGGTTACTATGGCTACACCTTC. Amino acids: CASSGQGYYGYTF.

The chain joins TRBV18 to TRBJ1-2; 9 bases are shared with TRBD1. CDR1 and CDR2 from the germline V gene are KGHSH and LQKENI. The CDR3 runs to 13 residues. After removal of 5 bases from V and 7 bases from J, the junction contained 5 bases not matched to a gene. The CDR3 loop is CASSATGGVGYTF. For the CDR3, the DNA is TGTGCCAGCTCAGCTACAGGGGGCGTTGGCTACACCTTC.

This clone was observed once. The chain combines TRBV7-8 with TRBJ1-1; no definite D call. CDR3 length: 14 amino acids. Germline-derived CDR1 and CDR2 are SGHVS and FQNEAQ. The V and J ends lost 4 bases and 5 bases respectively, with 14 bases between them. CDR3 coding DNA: TGTGCCAGCAGCTCCCCAAACTCTGTTACTGAAGCTTTCTTT. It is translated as CASSSPNSVTEAFF.

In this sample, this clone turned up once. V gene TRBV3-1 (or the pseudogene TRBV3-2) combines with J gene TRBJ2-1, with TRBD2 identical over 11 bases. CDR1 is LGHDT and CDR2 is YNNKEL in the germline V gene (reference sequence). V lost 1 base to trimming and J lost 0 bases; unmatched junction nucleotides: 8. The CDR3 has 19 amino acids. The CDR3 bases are TGTGCCAGCAGCCAAGGTTGGGGACTAGCGGACAGCTCCTACAATGAGCAGTTCTTC. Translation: CASSQGWGLADSSYNEQFF.

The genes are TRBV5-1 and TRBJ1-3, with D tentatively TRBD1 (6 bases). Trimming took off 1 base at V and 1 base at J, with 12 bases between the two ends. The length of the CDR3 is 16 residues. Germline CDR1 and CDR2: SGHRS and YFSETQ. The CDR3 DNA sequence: TGCGCCAGCAGCTTGTTTCGGGGGGCGTCTGGAAACACCATATATTTT. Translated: CASSLFRGASGNTIYF.

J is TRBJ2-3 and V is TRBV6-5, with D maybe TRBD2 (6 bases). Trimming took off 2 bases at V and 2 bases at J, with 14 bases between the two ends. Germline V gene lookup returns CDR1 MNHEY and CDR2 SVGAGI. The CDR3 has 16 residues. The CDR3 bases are TGTGCCAGCAGTTACGGGACTCGGGGATTCACAGATACGCAGTATTTT. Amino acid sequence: CASSYGTRGFTDTQYF.

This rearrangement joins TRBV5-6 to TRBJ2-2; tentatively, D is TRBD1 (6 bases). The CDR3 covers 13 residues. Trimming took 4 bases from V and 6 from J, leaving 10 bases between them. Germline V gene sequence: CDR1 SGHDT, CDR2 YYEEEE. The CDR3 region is CASSPRGSGELFF. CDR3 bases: TGTGCCAGCAGCCCGAGGGGGTCCGGGGAGCTGTTTTTT.

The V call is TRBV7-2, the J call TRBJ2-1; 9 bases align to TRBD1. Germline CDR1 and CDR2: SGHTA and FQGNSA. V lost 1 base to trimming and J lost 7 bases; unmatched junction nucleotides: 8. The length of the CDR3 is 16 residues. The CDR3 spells CASSLGGDRVRNEQFF. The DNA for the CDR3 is TGTGCCAGCAGCTTAGGGGGGGACAGGGTGAGGAATGAGCAGTTCTTC.

Here the CDR3 reads CASSERGNTGELFF. In nucleotides, the CDR3 is TGCGCCAGCAGTGAAAGGGGGAACACCGGGGAGCTGTTTTTT. This chain uses TRBV10-1 with TRBJ2-2; a possible D gene is TRBD1 (5 bases). In germline, CDR1 is WNHNN, CDR2 SYGVQD (reference sequence). The CDR3 is made up of 14 amino acids. The germline V and J ends were trimmed by 3 bases and 1 base, with 6 bases remaining between them.

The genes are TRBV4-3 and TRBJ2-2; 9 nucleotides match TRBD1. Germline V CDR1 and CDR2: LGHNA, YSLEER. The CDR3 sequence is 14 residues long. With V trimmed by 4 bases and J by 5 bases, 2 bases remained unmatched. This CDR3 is CASSRGQGTGELFF. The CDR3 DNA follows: TGCGCCAGCAGCCGAGGACAGGGGACCGGGGAGCTGTTTTTT.

In nucleotides, the CDR3 is TGTGCCAGCAGCGATCGAGACGGGGAGACCTACAATGAGCAGTTCTTC. This encodes CASSDRDGETYNEQFF. The genes are TRBV7-8 and TRBJ2-1; maybe TRBD2 (5 bases). The CDR3 extends over 16 amino acids. CDR1 is SGHVS and CDR2 is FQNEAQ in the germline V gene. Deletions cut 5 bases from V and 2 bases from J, with 16 bases between.

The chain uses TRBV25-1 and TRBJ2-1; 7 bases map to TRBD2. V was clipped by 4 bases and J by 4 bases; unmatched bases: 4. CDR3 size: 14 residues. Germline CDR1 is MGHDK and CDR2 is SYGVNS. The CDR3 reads CASSAWEGYNEQFF. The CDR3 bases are TGTGCCAGCAGTGCCTGGGAGGGTTACAATGAGCAGTTCTTC.

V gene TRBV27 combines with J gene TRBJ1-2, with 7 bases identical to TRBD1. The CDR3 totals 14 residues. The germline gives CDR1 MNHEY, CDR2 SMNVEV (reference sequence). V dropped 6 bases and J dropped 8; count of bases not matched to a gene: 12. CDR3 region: CASSRDRNTRGYTF. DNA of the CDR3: TGTGCCAGCAGCCGGGACAGAAACACTAGGGGCTACACCTTC.

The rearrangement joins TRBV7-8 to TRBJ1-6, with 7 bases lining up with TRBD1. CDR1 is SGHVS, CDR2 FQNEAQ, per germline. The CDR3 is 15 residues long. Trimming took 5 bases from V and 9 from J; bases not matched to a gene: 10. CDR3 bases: TGTGCCAGCAGCCCTCGGGACAGAGATACTTCACCCCTCCACTTT. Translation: CASSPRDRDTSPLHF.

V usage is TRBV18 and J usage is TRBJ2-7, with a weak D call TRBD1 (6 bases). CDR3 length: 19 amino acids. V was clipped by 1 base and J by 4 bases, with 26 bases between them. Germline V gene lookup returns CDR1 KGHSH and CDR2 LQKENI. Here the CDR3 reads CASSPQQPWTVKVGYEQYV. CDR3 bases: TGTGCCAGCTCACCACAGCAACCATGGACAGTCAAAGTCGGGTACGAGCAGTACGTC.

Written as DNA, the CDR3 is TGCAGCGTTCAAGCGTATAAGGGGGGGGCCAAAAACATTCAGTACTTC. Encoded protein: CSVQAYKGGAKNIQYF. The V and J genes are TRBV29-1 and TRBJ2-4; tentatively, D is TRBD2 (7 bases). There are 16 residues in the CDR3. Trimming removed 5 bases from V and 1 base from J, with 18 bases in between. CDR1 and CDR2 (germline): SQVTM, ANQGSEA.

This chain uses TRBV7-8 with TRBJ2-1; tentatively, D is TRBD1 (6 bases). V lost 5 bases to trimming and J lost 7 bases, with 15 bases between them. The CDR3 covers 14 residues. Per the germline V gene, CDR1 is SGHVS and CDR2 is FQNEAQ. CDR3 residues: CASSARGIRNEQFF. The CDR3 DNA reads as TGTGCCAGCAGCGCCAGGGGAATAAGAAATGAGCAGTTCTTC.

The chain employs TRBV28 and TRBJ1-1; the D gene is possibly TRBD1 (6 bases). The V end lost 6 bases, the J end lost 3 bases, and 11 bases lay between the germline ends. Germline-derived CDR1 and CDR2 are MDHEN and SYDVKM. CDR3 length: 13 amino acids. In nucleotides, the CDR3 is TGTGCCAGCAGGGGGGGGGCACACACTGAAGCTTTCTTT. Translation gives CASRGGAHTEAFF.

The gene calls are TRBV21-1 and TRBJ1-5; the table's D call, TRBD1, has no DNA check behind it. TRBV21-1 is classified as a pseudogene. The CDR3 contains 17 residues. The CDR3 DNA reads TGTGCCAGCAGCACGAGCCAGACAGGGGGCTGCAATCAGCCCCAGCATTTT. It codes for CASSTSQTGGCNQPQHF.

The CDR3, as DNA: TGTGCCAGCAGCCCCCAGTCAGGGGGACTCGAAAAACTGTTTTTT. Protein product: CASSPQSGGLEKLFF. V is TRBV7-2 and J is TRBJ1-4; TRBD1 matches at 7 bases. V was pared by 5 bases and J by 8 bases, with 11 bases of the junction left unmatched. This CDR3 has 15 amino acids. From germline, CDR1 is SGHTA and CDR2 FQGNSA.

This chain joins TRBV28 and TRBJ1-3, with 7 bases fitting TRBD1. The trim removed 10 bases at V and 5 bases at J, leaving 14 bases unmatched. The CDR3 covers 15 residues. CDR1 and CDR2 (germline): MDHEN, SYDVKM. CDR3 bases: TGTGCCATTTGTGAATCCCCGACAGGGAGAAACACCATATATTTT. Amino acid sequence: CAICESPTGRNTIYF.

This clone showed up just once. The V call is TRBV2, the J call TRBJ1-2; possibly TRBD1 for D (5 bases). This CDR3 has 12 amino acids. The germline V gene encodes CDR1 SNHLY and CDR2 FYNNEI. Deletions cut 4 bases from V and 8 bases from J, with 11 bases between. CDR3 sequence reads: CASSAGVIGYTF. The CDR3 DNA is TGTGCCAGCAGTGCGGGGGTTATCGGCTACACCTTC. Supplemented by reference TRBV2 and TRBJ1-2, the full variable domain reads EPEVTQTPSHQVTQMGQEVILRCVPISNHLYFYWYRQILGQKVEFLVSFYNNEISEKSEIFDDQFSVERPDGSNFTLKIRSTKLEDSAMYFCASSAGVIGYTFGSGTRLTVV.

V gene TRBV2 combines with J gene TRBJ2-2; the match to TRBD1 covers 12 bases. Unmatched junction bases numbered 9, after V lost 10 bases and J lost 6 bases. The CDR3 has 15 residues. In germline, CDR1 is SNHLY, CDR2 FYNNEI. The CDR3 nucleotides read TGTGCCATCGGGACAGGGGGCGTTTTTCCCGGGGAGCTGTTTTTT. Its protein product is CAIGTGGVFPGELFF.

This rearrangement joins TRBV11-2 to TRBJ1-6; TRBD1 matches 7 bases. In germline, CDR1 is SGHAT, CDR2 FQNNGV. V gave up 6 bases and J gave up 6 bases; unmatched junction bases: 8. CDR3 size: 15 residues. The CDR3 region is CASRDTGAGNSPLHF. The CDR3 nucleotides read TGTGCCAGCAGAGACACAGGGGCTGGTAATTCACCCCTCCACTTT.

The DNA of the CDR3 is TGTGCCAGCAGCCCCAGGGACAGCGAGGGGTTCTTC. Its protein is CASSPRDSEGFF. The chain uses TRBV6-2 or TRBV6-3 and TRBJ2-1; 7 bases align to TRBD1. The V gene's germline CDR1 is MNHEY and CDR2 SVGEGT. The CDR3 sequence is 12 residues long. Unmatched junction bases numbered 11, after V lost 6 bases and J lost 15 bases.

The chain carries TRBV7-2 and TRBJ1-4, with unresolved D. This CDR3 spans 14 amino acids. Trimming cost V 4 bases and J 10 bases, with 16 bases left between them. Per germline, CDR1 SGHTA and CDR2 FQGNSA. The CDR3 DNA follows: TGTGCCAGCAGCTCAAAATATGGGCTCGGAAAACTGTTTTTT. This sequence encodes CASSSKYGLGKLFF.